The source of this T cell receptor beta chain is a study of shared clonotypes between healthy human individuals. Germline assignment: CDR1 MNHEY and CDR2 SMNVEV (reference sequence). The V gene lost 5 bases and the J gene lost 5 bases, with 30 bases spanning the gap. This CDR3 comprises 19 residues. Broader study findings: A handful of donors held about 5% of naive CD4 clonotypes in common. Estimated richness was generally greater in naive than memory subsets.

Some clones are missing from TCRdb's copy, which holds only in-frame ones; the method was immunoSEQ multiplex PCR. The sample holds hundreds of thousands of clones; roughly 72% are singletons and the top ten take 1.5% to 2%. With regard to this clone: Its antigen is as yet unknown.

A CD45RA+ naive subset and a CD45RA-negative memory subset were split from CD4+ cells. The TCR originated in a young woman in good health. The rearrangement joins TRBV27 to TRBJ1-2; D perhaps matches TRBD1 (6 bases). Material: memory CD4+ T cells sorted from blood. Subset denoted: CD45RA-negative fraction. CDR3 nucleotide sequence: TGTGCCAGCAGTCTTAAGACGCCCCTGACAGGAGGGGTTCGGTATGGCTACACCTTC. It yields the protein CASSLKTPLTGGVRYGYTF.